The sample holds many counts of the clone carrying this T cell receptor (beta chain). Its target is unknown. These data are taken from a study of early T cells in non-severe SARS-CoV-2 infection. As for the study in general: RNA in bulk from unsorted whole blood was sequenced, and chains were unpaired.

The V gene's germline CDR1 is KGHSH and CDR2 LQKENI. CDR3 size: 15 residues. Trimming stripped 4 bases from V and 5 bases from J, with 17 bases between. Overall study results and limits: VDJdb matching skewed toward anti-spike CD8 responses, missing private and CD4 specificities.

The protocol attached unique molecular identifiers to individual cDNA molecules. TCRdb re-derived calls from the 5' RACE reads in MiXCR, one entry per CDR3 protein. This sample has tens of thousands of distinct CDR3 sequences; 4.6% occur once, and the top ten carry 5.5% to 7%. This rearrangement joins TRBV18 to TRBJ2-5; perhaps D is TRBD1 or TRBD2 (5 bases each). The receptor's source is an adult who was a healthcare worker with PCR-confirmed SARS-CoV-2 infection or an uninfected control (not recorded which). Sequencing used whole blood, obtained at baseline. This CDR3 reads CASSRSYEGLETQYF. In DNA form, the CDR3 reads TGTGCCAGCTCACGAAGCTACGAGGGGCTGGAGACCCAGTACTTC.